The table lists the clone carrying this T cell receptor beta chain with many counts. What it binds is unknown. The sample originates from a study of T cells in Graves' hyperthyroidism and ophthalmopathy. Researchers barred patients who had uncontrolled infection, other autoimmune disease, pregnancy or lactation. Isolation of PBMCs was performed on around 9.4 ml fresh peripheral blood. RNA transcripts yielded amplified TCR beta CDR3 regions. Primed by the HTBI set, a first-round RT-PCR was run on the TCR CDR3. MiXCR was run by TCRdb on the multiplex PCR reads, yielding one entry per CDR3 protein. The top ten clones hold roughly 13% of a sample with over 400,000 distinct CDR3 sequences, under 15% of them seen once. Whole-study results and caveats: Patients with ophthalmopathy were separated from those with stable hyperthyroidism by a 13 V-J model.

This clonotype was sampled from a man between 18 and 29 years old with Graves' ophthalmopathy. Sequencing was performed on blood.

The DNA for the CDR3 is TGTGCCATCAGTTCCACGGGACAGTCGAACACTGAAGCTTTCTTT. This sequence encodes CAISSTGQSNTEAFF. J is TRBJ1-1 and V is TRBV10-3, with 7 bases identical to TRBD1. The V and J ends lost 5 bases and 1 base, in that order; junction bases with no gene match: 7. This CDR3 has 15 residues. Germline V lookup: CDR1 ENHRY, CDR2 SYGVKD.